This TCR beta chain was recovered during a study of T cell responses to AZD1222 COVID-19 vaccine. This clone was counted once. Assay: immunoSEQ multiplex PCR; the TCRdb copy retains only in-frame clones and omits some. The top ten hold less than 8% of the sample, which has 120,000 or so clones, approximately 85% seen once. The germline CDR1 and CDR2 sequences are SGHNT and YYREEE (reference sequence). This CDR3 spans 15 amino acids. Trimming stripped 4 bases from V and 0 bases from J, with 13 bases between. This TCR was recovered from an adult in good health. The sequenced sample was peripheral blood, obtained on day 0 of AZD1222 vaccination. V usage is TRBV5-4 and J usage is TRBJ1-1, with D possibly matching TRBD1 (5 bases). CDR3: CASSLLLGVNTEAFF. The CDR3 bases are TGTGCCAGCAGCCTACTACTAGGGGTGAACACTGAAGCTTTCTTT. Filled out from reference TRBV5-4 and TRBJ1-1, the complete variable domain reads ETGVTQSPTHLIKTRGQQVTLRCSSQSGHNTVSWYQQALGQGPQFIFQYYREEENGRGNFPPRFSGLQFPNYSSELNVNALELDDSALYLCASSLLLGVNTEAFFGQGTRLTVV.